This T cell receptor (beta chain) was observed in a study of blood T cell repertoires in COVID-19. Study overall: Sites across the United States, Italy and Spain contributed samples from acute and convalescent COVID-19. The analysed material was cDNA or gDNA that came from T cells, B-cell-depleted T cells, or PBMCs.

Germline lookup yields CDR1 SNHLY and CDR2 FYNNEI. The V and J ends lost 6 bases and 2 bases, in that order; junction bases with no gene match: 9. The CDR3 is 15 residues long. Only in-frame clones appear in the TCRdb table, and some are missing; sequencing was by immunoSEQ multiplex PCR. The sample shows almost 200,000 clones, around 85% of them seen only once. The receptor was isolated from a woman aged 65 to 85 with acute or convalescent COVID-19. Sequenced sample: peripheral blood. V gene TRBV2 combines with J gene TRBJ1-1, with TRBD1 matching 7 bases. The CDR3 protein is CASRKGARVNTEAFF. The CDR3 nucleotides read TGTGCCAGCAGGAAGGGGGCGAGGGTAAACACTGAAGCTTTCTTT.